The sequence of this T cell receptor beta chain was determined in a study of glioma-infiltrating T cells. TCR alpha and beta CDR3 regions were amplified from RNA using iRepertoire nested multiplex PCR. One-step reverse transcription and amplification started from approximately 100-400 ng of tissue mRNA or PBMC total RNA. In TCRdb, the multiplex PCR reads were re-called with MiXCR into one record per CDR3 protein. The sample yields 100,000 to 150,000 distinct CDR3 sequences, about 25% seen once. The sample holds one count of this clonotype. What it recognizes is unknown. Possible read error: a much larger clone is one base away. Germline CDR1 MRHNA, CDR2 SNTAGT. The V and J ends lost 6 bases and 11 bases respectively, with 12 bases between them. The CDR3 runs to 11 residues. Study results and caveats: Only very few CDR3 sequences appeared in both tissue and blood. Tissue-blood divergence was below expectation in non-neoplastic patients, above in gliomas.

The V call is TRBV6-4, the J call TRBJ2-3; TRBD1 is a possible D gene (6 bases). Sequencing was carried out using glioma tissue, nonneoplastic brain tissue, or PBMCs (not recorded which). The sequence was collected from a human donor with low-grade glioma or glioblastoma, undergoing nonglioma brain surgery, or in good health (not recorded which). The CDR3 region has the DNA TGTGCCAGCAGATCCCGGGACAAGCAGTATTTT. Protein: CASRSRDKQYF.